The T cell receptor beta chain under discussion was sequenced for a study of blood T cell repertoires in COVID-19. Study overall: COVID-19 samples from acute and convalescent phases originated in the United States, Italy and Spain. From T cells, B-cell-depleted T cells, or PBMCs came the material, which was cDNA or gDNA.

The authors' processing: The assay estimated nucleated cells by amplifying reference gene primers. Libraries were prepared by immunoSEQ multiplex PCR; TCRdb keeps only in-frame clonotypes and omits some of them. For V, J and clone size, that table is used; D and trimming come from the DNA. Of 150,000 or so clones in the sample, approximately 82% were seen once. J was trimmed by 4 bases and V by 4 bases; bases with no gene match: 5. The germline V gene has CDR1 MNHEY and CDR2 SVGAGI. This CDR3 spans 14 amino acids. V usage is TRBV6-5 and J usage is TRBJ1-1, with 8 bases identical to TRBD1. Sequenced: peripheral blood. The sequence derives from a human donor with acute or convalescent COVID-19. The donor label of this sample is uncertain. The CDR3, as DNA: TGTGCCAGCAGTTCCAGGGGGCGAAGCACTGAAGCTTTCTTT. This translates into CASSSRGRSTEAFF.